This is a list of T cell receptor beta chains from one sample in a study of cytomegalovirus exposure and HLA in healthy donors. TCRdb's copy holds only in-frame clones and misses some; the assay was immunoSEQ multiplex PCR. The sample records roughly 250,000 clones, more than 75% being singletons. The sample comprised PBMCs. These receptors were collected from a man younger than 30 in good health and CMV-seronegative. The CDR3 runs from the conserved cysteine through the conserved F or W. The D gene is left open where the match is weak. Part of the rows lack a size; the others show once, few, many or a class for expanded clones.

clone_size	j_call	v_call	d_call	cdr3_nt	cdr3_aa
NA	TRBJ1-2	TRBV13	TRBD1	TGTGCCAGCAGCGTGGGACAGATATATGGCTACACCTTC	CASSVGQIYGYTF
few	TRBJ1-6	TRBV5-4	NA	TGTGCCAGCAGCTCGCCGAGTGGGGAGAGCTCACCCCTCCACTTT	CASSSPSGESSPLHF
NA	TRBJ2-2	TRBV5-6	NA	TGTGCCAGCAGCCGGTTCGCGAACACCGGGGAGCTGTTTTTT	CASSRFANTGELFF
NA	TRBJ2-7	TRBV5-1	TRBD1	TGCGCCAGCAGAACGGACAGGGACTACGAGCAGTACTTC	CASRTDRDYEQYF
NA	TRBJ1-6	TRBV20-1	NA	TGCAGTGCGGCTAGAGGATCACCCCTCCACTTT	CSAARGSPLHF
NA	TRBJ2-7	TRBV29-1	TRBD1	TGCAGCGTTGGTTCATGGGACAGGCCCGGAGGCGAGCAGTACTTC	CSVGSWDRPGGEQYF
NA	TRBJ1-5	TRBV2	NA	TGTGCCAGCAGCGAGGAGGGGCCCCAGCATTTT	CASSEEGPQHF
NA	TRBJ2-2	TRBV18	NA	TGTGCCAGCTCACTACAGGGCGGCGGGGAGCTGTTTTTT	CASSLQGGGELFF
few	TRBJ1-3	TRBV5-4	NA	TGTGCCAGCAGCTACGAGACTGGAAACACCATATATTTT	CASSYETGNTIYF
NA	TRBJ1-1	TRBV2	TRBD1	TGTGCCAGCCGGGACAGCTACACTGAAGCTTTCTTT	CASRDSYTEAFF
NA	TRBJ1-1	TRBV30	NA	TGTGCCTGGGGGGGGGTGAACACTGAAGCTTTCTTT	CAWGGVNTEAFF
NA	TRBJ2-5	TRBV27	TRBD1	TGTGCCAGCAGTTTAACAGGGGGCGTTGGGACCCAGTACTTC	CASSLTGGVGTQYF
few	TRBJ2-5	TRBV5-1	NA	TGCGCCAGCAGCCCCCCGGGTAGAGGCGGCGTGACCCAGTACTTC	CASSPPGRGGVTQYF
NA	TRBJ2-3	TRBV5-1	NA	TGCGCCAGCAGCGGCATAACAGATACGCAGTATTTT	CASSGITDTQYF
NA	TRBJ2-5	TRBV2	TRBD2	TGTGCCAGCAGTGCTGGCGGGGGTGAGACCCAGTACTTC	CASSAGGGETQYF
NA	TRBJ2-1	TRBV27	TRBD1	TGTGCCAGCAGTCCGGAAGACAGGGTGTGGATTTACAATGAGCAGTTCTTC	CASSPEDRVWIYNEQFF
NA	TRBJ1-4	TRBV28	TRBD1	TGTGCCAGCAGAGGGACAGGGAATGAAAAACTGTTTTTT	CASRGTGNEKLFF
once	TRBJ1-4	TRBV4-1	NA	TGCGCCAGCAGCCAACTTATGGGGACACAGGGTCCTAATGAAAAACTGTTTTTT	CASSQLMGTQGPNEKLFF
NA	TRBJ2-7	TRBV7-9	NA	TGTGCCAGCAGCTTAAGGGAGGACGAGCAGTACTTC	CASSLREDEQYF
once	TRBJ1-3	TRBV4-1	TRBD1	TGCGCCAGCAGCCACGGACAGGGCAATGGAAACACCATATATTTT	CASSHGQGNGNTIYF
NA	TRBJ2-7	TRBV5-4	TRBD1	TGTGCCAGCAGCTTGGGGACAGGGGGGCTCTACGAGCAGTACTTC	CASSLGTGGLYEQYF
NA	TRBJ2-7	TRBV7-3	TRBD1	TGTGCCAGCAGCAGGGGACAGGGGACTGGCTACGAGCAGTACTTC	CASSRGQGTGYEQYF
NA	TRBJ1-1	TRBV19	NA	TGTGCCAGTAGTCCCCCCCACATGAGGACTGAAGCTTTCTTT	CASSPPHMRTEAFF
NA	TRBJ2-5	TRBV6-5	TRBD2	TGTGCCAGCAGCCCCGGGACTAGCGTCCAAGAGACCCAGTACTTC	CASSPGTSVQETQYF